This T cell receptor beta chain was recovered during a study of cytomegalovirus exposure and HLA in healthy donors. The PCR was carried out with 60 Vbeta primers and 13 Jbeta primers. Measured with immunoSEQ multiplex PCR; TCRdb has only the in-frame clones, and not every one. The sample holds roughly 160,000 clones, roughly 80% seen once. The CDR3 is 15 amino acids. Germline V CDR1 and CDR2: LGHNA, YSLEER. The rearrangement uses TRBV4-3 and TRBJ2-5, with a possible D match to TRBD2 (6 bases). TRBJ2-7 explains the end of the DNA better; the J call may be wrong. The sample was PBMCs. This TCR derives from a man under 40 in good health and CMV-seronegative. The CDR3 protein is CASSHGGAGTYEQYF. As DNA, the CDR3 is TGCGCCAGCAGCCATGGCGGGGCAGGGACCTACGAGCAGTACTTC.